This TCR beta chain was captured by sequencing in a study of cytomegalovirus exposure and HLA in healthy donors. V lost 0 bases to trimming and J lost 2 bases, with 10 bases between them. This CDR3 is 15 amino acids long. Germline values: CDR1 LGHNA, CDR2 YNFKEQ. Use of 60 Vbeta and 13 Jbeta primers characterized the PCR. The method was immunoSEQ multiplex PCR; TCRdb's version includes in-frame clones alone and lacks a portion of them. The data contain about 190,000 clones, around three quarters of them singletons. The receptor comes from a young woman in good health and CMV-seropositive. Sequencing input: PBMCs. V is TRBV4-2 and J is TRBJ1-2; maybe TRBD1 (5 bases). The CDR3 nucleotides read TGTGCCAGCAGCCAAGATGGGGCGCAAAACTATGGCTACACCTTC. Translation gives CASSQDGAQNYGYTF.